The source of this TCR beta chain is a study of vaccination effects on CD4 cells after COVID-19. TCRdb's copy holds only in-frame clones and misses some; the assay was immunoSEQ multiplex PCR. This table has about 64,000 clones, just under 80% appearing once. Study-wide results and limits: Long after vaccination, the clones induced by infection and by vaccine shrank markedly in size.

Details on this clone: Its antigen is not known.

The ViraFEST assay expanded antigen-specific CD4+ T cells with viral peptide pools before sequencing. The culture ran for under eleven days, and then CD4+ T cells were isolated. Subjects were given two BNT162b2 or mRNA-1273 vaccine doses. On both days 3 and 7, half of the culture medium was replaced with IL-2 medium. Germline CDR1 reads SGHRS; CDR2 reads YFSETQ. Trimming pared 7 bases from V and 4 bases from J, leaving 6 bases between. The length of the CDR3 is 12 residues. J is TRBJ2-6 and V is TRBV5-1, with unresolved D. The specimen comprised CD4+ T cells from PBMCs cultured with HCoV-OC43 spike peptides, sampled after COVID-19 vaccination. Noted subset: HCoV-OC43 spike overlapping peptide pool stimulation. This receptor was obtained from a human donor who received a COVID-19 vaccine. This CDR3 reads CASEGGANVLTF. CDR3 in DNA: TGCGCCAGCGAAGGAGGGGCCAACGTCCTGACTTTC.